This T cell receptor beta chain was recovered during a study of identical twins. One entry per CDR3 protein results from TCRdb running MiXCR on the 5' RACE reads. The sample lists approximately 210,000 distinct CDR3 sequences, roughly 15% occurring once. V trimming: 3 bases; J trimming: 8 bases; junction bases outside the gene matches: 6. CDR3 length: 15 residues. Looked up from germline, CDR1 is SGDLS and CDR2 is YYNGEE. This clonotype was counted only a few times. The same data also went into a second study, on T cells expressing NK-cell markers.

The chain links TRBV9 to TRBJ1-6, with 9 bases identical to TRBD1. This sequence originates from a woman in her late teens or twenties in good health. The sequenced material came from CD8+ T cells sorted from blood. CDR3 sequence: CASSGTGGVDSPLHF. The DNA of the CDR3 is TGTGCCAGCAGCGGAACAGGGGGCGTCGATTCACCCCTCCACTTT.